These 15 T cell receptor beta chains share one sample of origin, sequenced in a study of blood T cell repertoires in COVID-19. The protocol was immunoSEQ multiplex PCR, while the TCRdb copy is restricted to in-frame clones and leaves out a portion. Of under 90,000 clones listed, roughly 88% were seen once; the top ten hold roughly 2.6%. The sequencing sample was made of peripheral blood. The receptors derive from a man aged 65 to 79 with active or convalescent COVID-19.

The genes are TRBV4-1 and TRBJ2-1; perhaps TRBD2 as D (5 bases). Germline assignment: CDR1 MGHRA and CDR2 YSYEKL. Between the trimmed V and J ends, which lost 4 bases and 6 bases, there was a span of 13 bases. This CDR3 spans 14 amino acids. The CDR3 nucleotides are TGCGCCAGCAGCCTCCCCGGGAAATCCAATGAGCAGTTCTTC. The encoded protein is CASSLPGKSNEQFF.

This clone was detected a few times. The chain carries TRBV27 and TRBJ1-6; D is unresolved. Trimming left V 2 bases short and J 5 bases short, with 10 bases between. This CDR3 region has 15 residues. From germline, CDR1 is MNHEY and CDR2 SMNVEV (reference sequence). CDR3 in amino acids: CASSLIPRDNSPLHF. DNA for the CDR3: TGTGCCAGCAGTTTAATCCCCCGGGATAATTCACCCCTCCACTTT.

This chain connects TRBV28 to TRBJ2-7, with TRBD1 identical over 9 bases. The V gene end was trimmed by 4 bases and the J gene end by 4 bases; junction bases not matched to a gene: 5. Germline assignment: CDR1 MDHEN and CDR2 SYDVKM. This CDR3 is built from 14 residues. The CDR3 reads CASSSPGQGYEQYF. CDR3 DNA sequence: TGTGCCAGCAGTTCCCCGGGACAGGGTTACGAGCAGTACTTC.

This clone was seen once. V and J are TRBV27 and TRBJ2-1, with a possible D match to TRBD2 (6 bases). This CDR3 is 12 amino acids long. CDR1 and CDR2 from the germline V gene are MNHEY and SMNVEV (reference sequence). Deletions cut 6 bases from V and 8 bases from J, with 11 bases between. The CDR3, as DNA: TGTGCCAGCAGCATTCGGGGGTATGAGCAGTTCTTC. Residues: CASSIRGYEQFF.

The chain employs TRBV5-4 and TRBJ2-5, with 16 nucleotides matching TRBD2. Trimming at V came to 1 base and at J to 5 bases, leaving 5 bases not matched to a gene. The CDR3 covers 17 residues. Germline V gives CDR1 SGHNT, CDR2 YYREEE (reference sequence). CDR3 amino acids: CASSLPGLAGGKETQYF. DNA of the CDR3: TGTGCCAGCAGCTTGCCGGGACTAGCGGGAGGGAAGGAGACCCAGTACTTC.

This clone was seen a handful of times. The chain has TRBV5-1 and TRBJ1-2; unclear D gene. The CDR3 runs to 13 residues. Trimming shortened V by 5 bases and J by 6 bases, and 14 bases separated the two germline ends. The germline V gene encodes CDR1 SGHRS and CDR2 YFSETQ. CDR3 protein: CASSDNRNHGYTF. CDR3 bases: TGCGCCAGCAGTGACAATCGAAACCATGGCTACACCTTC.

This clone was detected only once. V is TRBV30 and J is TRBJ1-6; D perhaps matches TRBD1 (5 bases). The V and J ends lost 1 base and 2 bases respectively, with 21 bases between them. Germline-derived CDR1 and CDR2 are GTSNPN and SVGIG (reference sequence). CDR3 size: 19 residues. This chain's CDR3 is CAWSESGSWRRAYNSPLHF. DNA for the CDR3: TGTGCCTGGAGTGAATCTGGGTCTTGGCGCAGGGCCTATAATTCACCCCTCCACTTT.

The chain carries TRBV5-1 and TRBJ1-2, with 8 positions matching TRBD1. Germline CDR1 is SGHRS and CDR2 is YFSETQ. This CDR3 has 15 amino acids. J was trimmed by 5 bases and V by 2 bases; bases with no gene match: 8. The CDR3 loop reads CASSFRMGQDYGYTF. DNA for the CDR3: TGCGCCAGCAGCTTTAGAATGGGACAGGATTATGGCTACACCTTC.

This clone showed up just once. This chain uses TRBV2 with TRBJ1-5; D is perhaps TRBD1 (5 bases). The germline V and J ends were trimmed by 0 bases and 6 bases, with 9 bases remaining between them. Germline V gene lookup returns CDR1 SNHLY and CDR2 FYNNEI. The CDR3 runs 14 residues. The CDR3 nucleotides read TGTGCCAGCAGTGAAGCAGGGGTCCGTCAGCCCCAGCATTTT. This encodes CASSEAGVRQPQHF.

A word on this clone: One end of the junction fails to match germline, which may point to a read error. V is TRBV5-6 and J is TRBJ2-1, with D unclear. This CDR3 is 15 amino acids long. Germline CDR1 SGHDT, CDR2 YYEEEE. For the CDR3, the DNA is TGTGCCAGCAGCTTGGTTCGCGGCTCCCACAATGAGCAGTTCTTC. This sequence encodes CASSLVRGSHNEQFF.

V usage is TRBV6-1 and J usage is TRBJ1-5; D remains unclear. Germline CDR1 and CDR2: MNHNS and SASEGT. Between the trimmed V and J ends, which lost 0 bases and 2 bases, there was a span of 8 bases. CDR3 length: 15 residues. The CDR3 protein is CASSEARSGNQPQHF. The CDR3, as DNA: TGTGCCAGCAGTGAAGCGAGGTCAGGCAATCAGCCCCAGCATTTT.

The gene calls are TRBV2 and TRBJ1-2; 11 positions agree with TRBD1. The V gene end was trimmed by 6 bases and the J gene end by 8 bases; junction bases not matched to a gene: 8. This CDR3 comprises 14 residues. Germline CDR1 reads SNHLY; CDR2 reads FYNNEI. The CDR3 protein is CASSPARTGGGYTF. The CDR3 coding sequence is TGTGCCAGCAGCCCAGCCCGGACAGGGGGCGGCTACACCTTC.

The V gene is TRBV5-4, the J gene TRBJ2-3, with TRBD2 identical over 11 bases. Germline V lookup: CDR1 SGHNT, CDR2 YYREEE (reference sequence). J gave up 1 base and V 0 bases, and 7 bases lay outside the gene matches. There are 18 residues in the CDR3. CDR3 nucleotides: TGTGCCAGCAGCTTGGGAGGACCGACTAGCGGGGGCACAGATACGCAGTATTTT. This sequence encodes CASSLGGPTSGGTDTQYF.

The chain has TRBV9 and TRBJ2-4; D perhaps matches TRBD1 (6 bases). With 3 bases removed from V and 0 bases from J, the gap between germline ends came to 16 bases. Per the germline V gene, CDR1 is SGDLS and CDR2 is YYNGEE. There are 17 residues in the CDR3. CDR3 residues: CASSAPRGDLAKNIQYF. CDR3 nucleotides: TGTGCCAGCAGCGCTCCCAGGGGCGACCTAGCCAAAAACATTCAGTACTTC.

The chain joins TRBV2 to TRBJ2-3; D may be TRBD2 (6 bases). This CDR3 is 12 amino acids long. CDR1 is SNHLY and CDR2 is FYNNEI in the germline V gene. V gave up 6 bases and J gave up 7 bases, with 11 bases separating them. CDR3 loop: CASSGTRNTQYF. The DNA of the CDR3 is TGTGCCAGCAGCGGGACTCGAAATACGCAGTATTTT.